Listed below are T cell receptor beta chains from one sample, sequenced in a study of circulating CD8 cells and anti-PD-1 response in melanoma. TCRdb independently ran MiXCR on the reads; one entry per CDR3 protein. The sample has several hundred distinct CDR3 sequences; roughly 7% are singletons. The specimen comprised CD8+ T cells from PBMCs, sampled at baseline or after one month of anti-PD-1 therapy (not recorded which). Source of these receptors: a human donor with melanoma. Both conserved end residues are part of each CDR3. D genes are given only for firm matches. Rows may omit the clone size; those that give it use once, few, many or a size class.

V gene,D gene,J gene,clone size,CDR3 protein,CDR3 DNA
TRBV14,NA,TRBJ2-7,once,CASSLLDKKIAYKLYF,TGTGCCAGCAGCCTGCTGGATAAGAAAATAGCCTACAAGCTGTACTTT
TRBV29-1,TRBD2,TRBJ2-3,medium-sized,CSVELGGGTLTDTQYF,TGCAGCGTTGAACTGGGCGGGGGGACCCTCACAGATACGCAGTATTTT
TRBV7-9,NA,TRBJ2-1,large,CASSSAYNEQFF,TGTGCCAGCAGCTCAGCCTACAATGAGCAGTTCTTC
TRBV7-3,NA,TRBJ2-2,large,CASSLDAGELFF,TGTGCCAGCAGCTTAGATGCCGGGGAGCTGTTTTTT
TRBV29-1,NA,TRBJ2-2,medium-sized,CSVVRPDSPNTGELFF,TGCAGCGTTGTGAGGCCTGACAGTCCGAACACCGGGGAGCTGTTTTTT
TRBV25-1,TRBD1,TRBJ1-2,large,CASSEPGQPTANYGYTF,TGTGCCAGCAGTGAGCCGGGACAGCCGACTGCTAACTATGGCTACACCTTC
TRBV9,NA,TRBJ1-4,large,CASSREEGTHEKLFF,TGTGCCAGCAGCCGGGAAGAGGGCACCCATGAAAAACTGTTTTTT
TRBV20-1,TRBD2,TRBJ2-5,large,CSARDGDGRQETQYF,TGCAGTGCTAGAGATGGGGACGGGAGGCAAGAGACCCAGTACTTC
TRBV29-1,NA,TRBJ2-1,NA,CSVLGGHKPYVDEQFF,TGCAGCGTTTTAGGAGGACACAAGCCGTATGTCGATGAGCAGTTCTTC
TRBV13,NA,TRBJ2-1,medium-sized,CASSLGGAGVYNEQFF,TGTGCCAGCAGCTTAGGCGGCGCAGGGGTATACAATGAGCAGTTCTTC
TRBV2,TRBD2,TRBJ2-3,large,CASSDPRTSGSTDTQYF,TGTGCCAGCAGTGATCCCAGGACTAGCGGGAGCACAGATACGCAGTATTTT
TRBV27,NA,TRBJ1-2,NA,CASLGGSSTGYTF,TGTGCCAGCCTTGGTGGCAGCTCCACAGGCTACACCTTC
TRBV19,NA,TRBJ2-7,medium-sized,CASNIPETAATYEQYF,TGTGCCAGTAACATCCCCGAAACAGCGGCAACCTACGAGCAGTACTTC
TRBV21-1,NA,TRBJ2-3,large,CASSKQGSFTDTQYF,TGTGCCAGCAGCAAACAGGGGAGCTTCACAGATACGCAGTATTTT
TRBV9,NA,TRBJ2-1,large,CASSGGATYNEQFF,TGTGCCAGCAGTGGAGGGGCGACCTACAATGAGCAGTTCTTC
TRBV2,TRBD1,TRBJ1-2,large,CASRDRGMLNYGYTF,TGTGCCAGCAGAGACAGGGGGATGTTAAACTATGGCTACACCTTC
TRBV28,TRBD2,TRBJ2-7,large,CASRLGLDAEQYF,TGTGCCAGCAGATTGGGACTAGACGCCGAGCAGTACTTC
TRBV20-1,NA,TRBJ2-1,medium-sized,CSARSSIPTAGNEQFF,TGCAGTGCTCGCTCCTCTATCCCGACCGCGGGCAATGAGCAGTTCTTC
TRBV19,NA,TRBJ1-1,NA,CASSPRTRNTEAFF,TGTGCCAGTAGTCCGAGGACAAGGAACACTGAAGCTTTCTTT
TRBV27,NA,TRBJ2-2,medium-sized,CASSPLFRQVSGGELFF,TGTGCCAGCAGTCCCCTCTTCCGACAGGTCTCCGGCGGGGAGCTGTTTTTT
TRBV28,TRBD1,TRBJ2-7,large,CASSQYIQGAENEQYF,TGTGCCAGCAGTCAATACATACAGGGGGCAGAGAACGAGCAGTACTTC
TRBV27,TRBD1,TRBJ1-1,large,CASSLRGGRGTEAFF,TGTGCCAGCAGTTTACGAGGGGGCAGGGGCACTGAAGCTTTCTTT
TRBV29-1,NA,TRBJ1-5,medium-sized,CSAYEGGNQPQHF,TGCAGCGCTTACGAGGGTGGCAATCAGCCCCAGCATTTT